The source of this T cell receptor (beta chain) is a study of T cells in Graves' hyperthyroidism and ophthalmopathy. Uncontrolled infection, other autoimmune disease, pregnancy or lactation barred patients from enrollment. Blood was obtained at the first hyperthyroidism diagnosis, which preceded any ophthalmopathy symptoms. Fresh peripheral blood, around 10 ml, yielded the PBMCs. This clonotype appeared a few times. The antigen remains unidentified. Study-wide findings and caveats: Ophthalmopathy was distinguished from stable hyperthyroidism by 13 V-J signatures.

RNA transcripts served as the template for amplifying TCR beta CDR3 regions. The TCR CDR3 first-round RT-PCR relied on the HTBI primer set. MiXCR, applied by TCRdb to the multiplex PCR reads, yields one record per CDR3 protein. The sample records roughly 400,000 distinct CDR3 sequences, 15% to 18% being singletons. This receptor was taken from a woman in her late teens or twenties with Graves' hyperthyroidism that later progressed to Graves' ophthalmopathy. The sample was blood.

CDR3 nucleotides: TGTGCCAGCGGACCACCCCGCGTCGGTGGTCTGGCCAAAAACATTCAGTACTTC. It translates to CASGPPRVGGLAKNIQYF. The chain recombines TRBV6-2 or TRBV6-3 with TRBJ2-4, with D uncertain. Looked up from germline, CDR1 is MNHEY and CDR2 is SVGEGT. The germline V and J ends were trimmed by 8 bases and 1 base, with 24 bases remaining between them. The length of the CDR3 is 18 residues.